This T cell receptor beta chain was sequenced for a study of response to subunit inactivated influenza vaccine. Study results and caveats: The authors proposed limited new T cell recruitment per seasonal influenza vaccination.

MiXCR, applied by TCRdb to the RT-PCR reads, yields one record per CDR3 protein. The sample consists of more than 600,000 distinct CDR3 sequences, approximately 17% of them appearing once. This clonotype was observed a handful of times. What it binds is unknown. One end of the junction fails to match germline, which may point to a read error. This CDR3 spans 13 amino acids. Looked up from germline, CDR1 is SGHDN and CDR2 is FVKESK. This chain joins TRBV14 and TRBJ2-2, with TRBD1 matching 7 bases. Specimen: PBMCs from blood, collected 5 days after vaccination. The TCR was taken from a man aged 45-65 years who received an inactivated influenza vaccine. CDR3 nucleotides: TGTGCCAGCAGCCAAGTTATTGCAGGGGGGCTGTTTTTT. It yields the protein CASSQVIAGGLFF.